This T cell receptor beta chain comes out of a study of identical twins' blood T cells. Notes on the study in general: Out-of-frame TCRbeta clonotypes reportedly had markedly more similar V usage in twins than unrelated donors. Abundant TCRbeta CDR3s overlapped more between twins than with unrelated donors. Shared environment remains a possible cause of twin similarity. Twins shared about as many clonotypes as their cloneset sizes predicted.

Trimming at V came to 6 bases and at J to 13 bases, leaving 12 bases not matched to a gene. CDR1 and CDR2 (germline): MNHEY, SVGEGT. The CDR3 totals 13 residues. TCRdb re-derived calls from the 5' RACE reads in MiXCR, one entry per CDR3 protein. This table has a few hundred thousand distinct CDR3 sequences, approximately 30% appearing once. This clonotype was counted many times. Its cognate antigen is unknown. The V gene is TRBV6-2 or TRBV6-3, the J gene TRBJ1-2, with 9 positions matching TRBD1. The specimen sequenced was PBMCs. The sequence derives from a woman aged 18-55 years in good health. This CDR3 is CASSSGTGNWCTF. As DNA, the CDR3 is TGTGCCAGCAGCTCCGGGACAGGGAATTGGTGCACCTTC.